A single TCR beta chain is shown here with its context. Profiling relied on immunoSEQ multiplex PCR, and the TCRdb table lists in-frame clones only, not all of them. There are more than 100,000 clones in the sample; 70% to 90% occur only once, and about 4.1% lies in the top ten. V was clipped by 0 bases and J by 4 bases; unmatched bases: 1. CDR3 length: 15 amino acids. The germline V gene encodes CDR1 MRHNA and CDR2 SNTAGT. This sample is part of a study of blood T cell repertoires in COVID-19. Study in general: PBMCs, B-cell-depleted T cells, or T cells provided the cDNA or gDNA that made up the material.

This TCR was sampled from a man aged 40-49 years with acute or convalescent COVID-19. The genes are TRBV6-4 and TRBJ2-3; TRBD2 agrees at 10 bases. Source material: peripheral blood. CDR3 amino acids: CASSDSSGGADTQYF. The CDR3, as DNA: TGTGCCAGCAGTGACTCGAGCGGGGGGGCAGATACGCAGTATTTT.